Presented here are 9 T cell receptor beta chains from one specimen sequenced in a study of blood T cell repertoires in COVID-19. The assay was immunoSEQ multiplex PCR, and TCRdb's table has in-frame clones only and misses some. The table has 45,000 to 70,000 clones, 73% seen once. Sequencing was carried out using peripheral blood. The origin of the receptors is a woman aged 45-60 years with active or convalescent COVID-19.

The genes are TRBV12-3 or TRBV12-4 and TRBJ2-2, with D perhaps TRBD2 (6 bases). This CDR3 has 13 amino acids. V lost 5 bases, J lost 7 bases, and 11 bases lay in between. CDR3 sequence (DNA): TGTGCCAGCAGTATAGGAGGGTTCGGGGAGCTGTTTTTT. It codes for CASSIGGFGELFF.

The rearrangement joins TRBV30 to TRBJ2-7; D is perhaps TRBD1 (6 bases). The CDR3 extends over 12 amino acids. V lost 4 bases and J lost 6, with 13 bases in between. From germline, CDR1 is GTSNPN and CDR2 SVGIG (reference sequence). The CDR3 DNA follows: TGTGCCTGGATTTTAAACAGGGTCGAGCAGTACTTC. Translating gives CAWILNRVEQYF.

The CDR3 loop reads CASSPRDSSGGNTQYF. Written as DNA, the CDR3 is TGTGCCAGCAGTCCTCGGGACTCATCCGGCGGAAATACGCAGTATTTT. This rearrangement joins TRBV6-6 to TRBJ2-3; maybe TRBD2 (6 bases). Germline V gene lookup returns CDR1 MNHNY and CDR2 SVGAGI (reference sequence). The germline V and J ends were trimmed by 5 bases and 7 bases, with 22 bases remaining between them. This CDR3 region has 16 residues.

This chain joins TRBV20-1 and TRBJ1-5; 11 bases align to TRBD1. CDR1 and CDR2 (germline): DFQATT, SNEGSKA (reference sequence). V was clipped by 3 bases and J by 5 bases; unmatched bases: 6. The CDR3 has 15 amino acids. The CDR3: CSASLGGQGDQPQHF. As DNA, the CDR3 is TGCAGTGCTAGTCTTGGGGGACAGGGGGATCAGCCCCAGCATTTT.

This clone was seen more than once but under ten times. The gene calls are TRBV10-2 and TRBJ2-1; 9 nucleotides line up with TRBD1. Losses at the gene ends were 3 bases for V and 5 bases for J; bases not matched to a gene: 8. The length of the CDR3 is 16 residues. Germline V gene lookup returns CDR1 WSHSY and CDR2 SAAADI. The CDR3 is CASSDPGTGLNNEQFF. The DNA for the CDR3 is TGCGCCAGCAGTGACCCAGGGACAGGGCTAAACAATGAGCAGTTCTTC.

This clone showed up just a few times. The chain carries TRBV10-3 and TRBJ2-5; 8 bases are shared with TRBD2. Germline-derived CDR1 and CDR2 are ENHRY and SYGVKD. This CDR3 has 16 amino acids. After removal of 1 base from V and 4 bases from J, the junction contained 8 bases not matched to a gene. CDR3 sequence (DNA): TGTGCCATCAGTGAGTTCTTAAGCGGGAGCGGAGAGACCCAGTACTTC. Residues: CAISEFLSGSGETQYF.

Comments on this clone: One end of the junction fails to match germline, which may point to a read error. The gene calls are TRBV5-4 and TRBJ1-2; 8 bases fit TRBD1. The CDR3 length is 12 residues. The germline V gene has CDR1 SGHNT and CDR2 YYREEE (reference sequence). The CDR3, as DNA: TGTGCCAGCAGATTACCGGGACAGGAGAGAGCCTTC. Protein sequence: CASRLPGQERAF.

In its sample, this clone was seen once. The CDR3 is CASSLAYGYTF. The CDR3 nucleotides are TGTGCCAGCAGCTTAGCCTATGGCTACACCTTC. V and J are TRBV5-6 and TRBJ1-2; no firm D call. Germline CDR1 SGHDT, CDR2 YYEEEE. CDR3 size: 11 residues. Deletions cut 2 bases from V and 4 bases from J, with 3 bases between.

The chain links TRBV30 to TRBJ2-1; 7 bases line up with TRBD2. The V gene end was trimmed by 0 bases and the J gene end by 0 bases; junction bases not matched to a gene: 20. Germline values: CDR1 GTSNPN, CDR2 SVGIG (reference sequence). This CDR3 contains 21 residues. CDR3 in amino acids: CAWSVRLGGRAHRSSYNEQFF. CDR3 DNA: TGTGCCTGGAGTGTACGTCTCGGGGGGAGGGCCCACCGAAGCTCCTACAATGAGCAGTTCTTC.